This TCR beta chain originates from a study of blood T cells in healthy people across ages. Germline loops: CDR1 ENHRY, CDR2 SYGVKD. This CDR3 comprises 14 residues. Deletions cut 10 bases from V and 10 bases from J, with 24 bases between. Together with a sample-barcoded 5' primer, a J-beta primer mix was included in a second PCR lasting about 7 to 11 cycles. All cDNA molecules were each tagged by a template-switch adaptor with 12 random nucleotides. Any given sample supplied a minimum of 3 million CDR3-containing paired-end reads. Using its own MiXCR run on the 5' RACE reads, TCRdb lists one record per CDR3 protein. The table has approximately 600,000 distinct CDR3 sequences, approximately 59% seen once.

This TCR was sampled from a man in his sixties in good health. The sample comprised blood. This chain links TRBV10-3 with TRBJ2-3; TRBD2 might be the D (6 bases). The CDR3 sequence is CATALRDSGFAQYF. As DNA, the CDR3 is TGTGCCACGGCCCTCCGGGACTCCGGTTTTGCGCAGTATTTT.